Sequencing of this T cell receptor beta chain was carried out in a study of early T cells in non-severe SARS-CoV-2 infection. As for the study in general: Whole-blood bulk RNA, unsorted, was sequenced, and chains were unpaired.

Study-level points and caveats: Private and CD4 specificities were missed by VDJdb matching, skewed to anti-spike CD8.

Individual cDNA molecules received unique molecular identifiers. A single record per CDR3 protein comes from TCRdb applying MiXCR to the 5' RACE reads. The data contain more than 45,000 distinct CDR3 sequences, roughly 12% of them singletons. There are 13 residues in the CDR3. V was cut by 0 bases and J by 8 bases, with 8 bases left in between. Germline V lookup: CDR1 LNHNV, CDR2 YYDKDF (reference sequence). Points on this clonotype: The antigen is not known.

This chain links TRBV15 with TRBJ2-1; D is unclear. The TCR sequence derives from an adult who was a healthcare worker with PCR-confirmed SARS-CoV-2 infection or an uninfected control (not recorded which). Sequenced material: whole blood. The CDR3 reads CATSRDVRDEQFF. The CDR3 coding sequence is TGTGCCACCAGCAGAGATGTACGGGATGAGCAGTTCTTC.